This is a list of T cell receptor beta chains from one sample in a study of monozygotic twins with inflammatory bowel disease. Reprocessing the 5' RACE reads, TCRdb reports a single entry for every CDR3 protein and omits DNA. The repertoire shows nearly 450,000 distinct CDR3 sequences; the top ten hold 2% to 3%. The sample taken for sequencing was blood. The receptors shown here come from a human donor with ulcerative colitis or Crohn's disease, or a healthy co-twin of an affected twin (not recorded which). CDR3s include the opening cysteine and the closing phenylalanine or tryptophan.

j_call,v_call,cdr3_aa
TRBJ2-1,TRBV7-3,CASSLALGQPGGEQFF
TRBJ1-5,TRBV7-2,CASSLGPNQPQHF
TRBJ1-1,TRBV12-3/TRBV12-4,CASRNQGTERAFF
TRBJ2-1,TRBV7-9,CASSPPAGTSGNEQFF
TRBJ2-7,TRBV5-1,CASSLDQTYEQYF
TRBJ1-5,TRBV19,CATNDGDQPQHF
TRBJ2-3,TRBV7-2,CASSLLAADTQYF
TRBJ2-2,TRBV29-1,CSVVSHKESTGELFF
TRBJ2-7,TRBV7-9,CASSLGTAGGVYEQYF
TRBJ1-2,TRBV6-1,CASSESPTTILSGYTF
TRBJ2-1,TRBV6-1,CASSPKTTSGPYNEQFF
TRBJ2-4,TRBV6-5,CASSTGDKNIQYF
TRBJ2-7,TRBV7-9,CASSFWDSRSYEQYF
TRBJ1-6,TRBV5-6,CASSFAGGLYSPLHF
TRBJ1-3,TRBV5-1,CASSQTVTGNTIYF
TRBJ1-4,TRBV6-5,CASSYSSAATNGKLFF
TRBJ2-6,TRBV3-1,CASSRDIRASGANVLTF
TRBJ1-2,TRBV20-1,CSARISPGTPSRYGYTF
TRBJ1-5,TRBV5-5,CASSFGTNSRQPQHF